Presented here are 28 T cell receptor beta chains from one specimen sequenced in a study of blood T cell repertoires in COVID-19. TCRdb keeps only in-frame clones here, not all; method: immunoSEQ multiplex PCR. This table has about 320,000 clones, more than 70% appearing once. Input material: peripheral blood. The source of these receptors is a woman between 50 and 59 years old with acute or convalescent COVID-19.

The gene calls are TRBV19 and TRBJ1-5, with TRBD1 matching 7 bases. Trimming removed 0 bases from V and 2 bases from J; junction bases left unmatched: 7. The CDR3 spans 17 residues. From germline, CDR1 is LNHDA and CDR2 SQIVND (reference sequence). The CDR3 DNA sequence: TGTGCCAGTAGTATAGATAGGGGGCCCGCGGGCAATCAGCCCCAGCATTTT. Protein sequence: CASSIDRGPAGNQPQHF.

The CDR3: CASSYYTVISYNEQFF. The CDR3, as DNA: TGTGCCAGCAGTTACTACACAGTTATCTCCTACAATGAGCAGTTCTTC. The rearrangement uses TRBV6-2 or TRBV6-3 and TRBJ2-1, with D unresolved. CDR3 length equals 16 residues. CDR1 and CDR2 (germline): MNHEY, SVGEGT. V was cut by 1 base and J by 0 bases, with 10 bases left in between.

A remark on this clone: The same CDR3 can be traced to other DNA sequences in this sample. The rearrangement uses TRBV5-5 and TRBJ1-2; D gene ambiguous. Trimming took off 4 bases at V and 4 bases at J, with 14 bases between the two ends. Germline assignment: CDR1 SGHKS and CDR2 YYEKEE (reference sequence). The CDR3 is made up of 14 amino acids. The DNA for the CDR3 is TGTGCCAGCAGCCCCAGGCTGGTATTCTATGGCTACACCTTC. Amino acids: CASSPRLVFYGYTF.

This clone was detected a few times. V and J are TRBV3-1 (or the pseudogene TRBV3-2) and TRBJ2-1; 10 bases agree with TRBD1. V trimming: 1 base; J trimming: 3 bases; junction bases outside the gene matches: 6. Germline CDR1 and CDR2: LGHDT and YNNKEL (reference sequence). The CDR3 is 17 residues long. This CDR3 is CASSQGGQGSHYNEQFF. The CDR3 region has the DNA TGTGCCAGCAGCCAAGGGGGACAGGGGAGTCACTACAATGAGCAGTTCTTC.

The chain links TRBV28 to TRBJ1-2; TRBD1 matches 7 bases. V was pared by 6 bases and J by 11 bases, with 18 bases of the junction left unmatched. Germline loops: CDR1 MDHEN, CDR2 SYDVKM. This CDR3 spans 15 amino acids. CDR3 nucleotides: TGTGCCAGCAGCTCCCAGAGGACCGGACAGGTCCTGTACACCTTC. This translates into CASSSQRTGQVLYTF.

This clone occurred once. This rearrangement joins TRBV30 to TRBJ2-7, with a tentative D call TRBD1 (6 bases). V lost 1 base and J 3 bases, leaving 13 bases between the germline ends. The germline gives CDR1 GTSNPN, CDR2 SVGIG (reference sequence). The CDR3 has 14 residues. DNA for the CDR3: TGTGCCTGGAGTGGGGACAAGAACCACTACGAGCAGTACTTC. Amino acids: CAWSGDKNHYEQYF.

The chain recombines TRBV11-2 with TRBJ1-6; perhaps TRBD1 as D (5 bases). Trimming shortened V by 6 bases and J by 7 bases, and 16 bases separated the two germline ends. This CDR3 spans 15 amino acids. Germline V CDR1 and CDR2: SGHAT, FQNNGV. Written as DNA, the CDR3 is TGTGCCAGCAGGTCAAGTGGGACTTCCAATTCACCCCTCCACTTT. Translating it yields CASRSSGTSNSPLHF.

V gene TRBV25-1 combines with J gene TRBJ2-2; weak D call: TRBD1 (6 bases). The CDR3 spans 15 residues. Trimming took off 1 base at V and 4 bases at J, with 10 bases between the two ends. Germline lookup yields CDR1 MGHDK and CDR2 SYGVNS. The CDR3 spells CASSELGRGTGELFF. The CDR3 DNA reads TGTGCCAGCAGTGAATTAGGCAGGGGCACCGGGGAGCTGTTTTTT.

The rearrangement uses TRBV4-2 and TRBJ1-4; the D gene is possibly TRBD1 (6 bases). The germline CDR1 and CDR2 sequences are LGHNA and YNFKEQ. V was pared by 1 base and J by 7 bases, with 13 bases between. The CDR3 totals 15 residues. The CDR3 DNA sequence: TGTGCCAGCAGCCAAGGAGGGACAACGGCTGAAAAACTGTTTTTT. Translated: CASSQGGTTAEKLFF.

This sequence joins TRBV20-1 and TRBJ2-2; weak D call: TRBD2 (6 bases). The CDR3 consists of 14 residues. Germline V gene sequence: CDR1 DFQATT, CDR2 SNEGSKA (reference sequence). The V and J ends lost 3 bases and 5 bases respectively, with 13 bases between them. DNA of the CDR3: TGCAGTGCTAGTTCCACTAGCAGTACCGGGGAGCTGTTTTTT. Its protein is CSASSTSSTGELFF.

The J gene is TRBJ2-1, the V gene TRBV11-2, with 9 bases aligning to TRBD2. Germline V gives CDR1 SGHAT, CDR2 FQNNGV. J gave up 2 bases and V 4 bases, and 3 bases lay outside the gene matches. This CDR3 contains 15 residues. CDR3 protein: CASSSLAGPYNEQFF. CDR3 DNA sequence: TGTGCCAGCAGCTCGCTAGCGGGACCCTACAATGAGCAGTTCTTC.

This clone was seen only once. The chain couples TRBV5-1 to TRBJ1-2; D may be TRBD1 (6 bases). Germline V gives CDR1 SGHRS, CDR2 YFSETQ. This CDR3 has 13 amino acids. Trimming removed 4 bases from V and 5 bases from J, with 12 bases in between. Written as DNA, the CDR3 is TGCGCCAGCAGCCCGATACAGGGATATGGCTACACCTTC. Translation gives CASSPIQGYGYTF.

This chain links TRBV6-5 with TRBJ2-7, with a possible D match to TRBD1 (5 bases). Deletions cut 6 bases from V and 7 bases from J, with 13 bases between. This CDR3 region has 12 residues. The germline CDR1 and CDR2 sequences are MNHEY and SVGAGI. In DNA form, the CDR3 reads TGTGCCAGCAGCCTCAGGGATGAAGAGCAGTACGTC. Amino acid sequence: CASSLRDEEQYV.

The chain is built from TRBV9 and TRBJ1-1; 7 bases fit TRBD1. Germline CDR1 SGDLS, CDR2 YYNGEE. Trimming at V came to 4 bases and at J to 5 bases, leaving 5 bases not matched to a gene. The CDR3 covers 13 residues. CDR3 bases: TGTGCCAGCAGCCCGCACAGGGGTACTGAAGCTTTCTTT. As protein: CASSPHRGTEAFF.

The chain employs TRBV19 and TRBJ1-2; possibly TRBD1 for D (6 bases). Germline V gene data show CDR1 as LNHDA and CDR2 as SQIVND (reference sequence). The CDR3 runs to 15 residues. V was pared by 3 bases and J by 0 bases, with 11 bases between. For the CDR3, the DNA is TGTGCCAGTAGTATTAGACAGGCAACTAACTATGGCTACACCTTC. Translation: CASSIRQATNYGYTF.

This rearrangement joins TRBV5-1 to TRBJ1-4; 7 bases are a match to TRBD1. V was pared by 4 bases and J by 0 bases, with 3 bases of the junction left unmatched. Germline CDR1 SGHRS, CDR2 YFSETQ. This CDR3 spans 15 amino acids. CDR3 loop: CASSRTGATNEKLFF. The CDR3 nucleotides are TGCGCCAGCAGCCGAACAGGGGCAACTAATGAAAAACTGTTTTTT.

The rearrangement joins TRBV5-4 to TRBJ2-7; 10 bases fit TRBD1. V lost 4 bases, J lost 4 bases, and 11 bases stayed unmatched. CDR1 is SGHNT, CDR2 YYREEE, per germline (reference sequence). The CDR3 covers 16 residues. The CDR3 nucleotides are TGTGCCAGCAGCCGGGCCGGGGACAGGGGAGGGTACGAGCAGTACGTC. This gives the protein CASSRAGDRGGYEQYV.

The chain couples TRBV7-2 to TRBJ2-3; the D gene is possibly TRBD1 (6 bases). Germline-derived CDR1 and CDR2 are SGHTA and FQGNSA. The CDR3 is 15 amino acids. V lost 6 bases and J lost 2, with 15 bases in between. CDR3 DNA sequence: TGTGCCAGCAGACCCTCCGGGACAATCACAGATACGCAGTATTTT. Encoded protein: CASRPSGTITDTQYF.

CDR3 sequence reads: CASSIDGERMDIQYF. The CDR3 DNA is TGTGCCAGTAGTATAGACGGGGAGCGGATGGACATTCAGTACTTC. This rearrangement joins TRBV19 to TRBJ2-4, with D perhaps matching TRBD2 (5 bases). Germline loops: CDR1 LNHDA, CDR2 SQIVND (reference sequence). Trimming took off 0 bases at V and 8 bases at J, with 14 bases between the two ends. This CDR3 contains 15 residues.

The rearrangement joins TRBV10-2 to TRBJ2-7, with 8 bases fitting TRBD1. Germline CDR1 WSHSY, CDR2 SAAADI. This CDR3 is 14 amino acids long. J lost 1 base, V lost 6 bases, and 5 bases had no gene match. CDR3 loop: CASRGQGQSYEQYV. The CDR3 region has the DNA TGCGCCAGCAGAGGACAGGGTCAATCCTACGAGCAGTACGTC.

The V call is TRBV7-2, the J call TRBJ2-7, with TRBD2 matching 12 bases. V was pared by 3 bases and J by 2 bases, with 2 bases of the junction left unmatched. Germline CDR1 is SGHTA and CDR2 is FQGNSA. The CDR3 totals 15 residues. The CDR3 DNA reads as TGTGCCAGCAGCTTGCGACTAGCGGGGGCCTACGAGCAGTACTTC. Residues: CASSLRLAGAYEQYF.

The rearrangement uses TRBV2 and TRBJ2-5, with TRBD2 as a possible D gene (6 bases). Trimming left V 8 bases short and J 5 bases short, with 15 bases between. This CDR3 has 13 amino acids. Germline V gene lookup returns CDR1 SNHLY and CDR2 FYNNEI. The CDR3 coding sequence is TGTGCCAGCCGACGGGAGCTGGCCGAGACCCAGTACTTC. Protein sequence: CASRRELAETQYF. Supplemented by reference TRBV2 and TRBJ2-5, the full variable domain reads EPEVTQTPSHQVTQMGQEVILRCVPISNHLYFYWYRQILGQKVEFLVSFYNNEISEKSEIFDDQFSVERPDGSNFTLKIRSTKLEDSAMYFCASRRELAETQYFGPGTRLLVL.

This clone was recorded once. V usage is TRBV6-6 and J usage is TRBJ2-1; TRBD2 might be the D (6 bases). The CDR3 extends over 14 amino acids. V was pared by 4 bases and J by 5 bases, with 12 bases between. Germline lookup yields CDR1 MNHNY and CDR2 SVGAGI (reference sequence). For the CDR3, the DNA is TGTGCCAGCAGTTCCCAGCGGAGGGACAATGAGCAGTTCTTC. Amino acids: CASSSQRRDNEQFF.

The V call is TRBV24-1, the J call TRBJ1-1; D is possibly TRBD1 (6 bases). This CDR3 region has 15 residues. Trimming left V 4 bases short and J 0 bases short, with 11 bases between. Germline V gene lookup returns CDR1 KGHDR and CDR2 SFDVKD. The CDR3 loop reads CATSDLGQLNTEAFF. CDR3 in DNA: TGTGCCACCAGTGACCTCGGACAGTTGAACACTGAAGCTTTCTTT.

J is TRBJ2-1 and V is TRBV5-4, with 10 bases aligning to TRBD2. The CDR3 has 15 residues. Germline CDR1 is SGHNT and CDR2 is YYREEE (reference sequence). The ends lost 1 base at V and 8 bases at J; junction bases unmatched: 6. CDR3 loop: CASSLRAGGPHEQFF. CDR3 in DNA: TGTGCCAGCAGCTTGAGAGCGGGAGGGCCCCATGAGCAGTTCTTC.

This chain joins TRBV7-8 and TRBJ2-3; 8 bases match TRBD2. The CDR3 runs 16 residues. Trimming took 4 bases from V and 0 from J; bases not matched to a gene: 6. Germline V gene lookup returns CDR1 SGHVS and CDR2 FQNEAQ. The CDR3 here is CASSSGLEISTDTQYF. For the CDR3, the DNA is TGTGCCAGCAGCTCGGGACTAGAGATTAGCACAGATACGCAGTATTTT.

This rearrangement joins TRBV6-5 to TRBJ1-2, with D unclear. Trimming removed 5 bases from V and 1 base from J, with 8 bases in between. This CDR3 region has 13 residues. Germline V lookup: CDR1 MNHEY, CDR2 SVGAGI. CDR3 protein: CASSLKLNYGYTF. DNA of the CDR3: TGTGCCAGCAGTCTCAAACTTAACTATGGCTACACCTTC.

The CDR3 nucleotides read TGCGCCAGCAGCGCCCGACTAGCGGGGGCAGAGACCCAGTACTTC. This gives the protein CASSARLAGAETQYF. The chain uses TRBV5-1 and TRBJ2-5; TRBD2 matches 12 bases. With 4 bases clipped from V and 4 bases from J, the junction kept 5 bases outside the gene matches. CDR3 length: 15 residues. Germline values: CDR1 SGHRS, CDR2 YFSETQ.